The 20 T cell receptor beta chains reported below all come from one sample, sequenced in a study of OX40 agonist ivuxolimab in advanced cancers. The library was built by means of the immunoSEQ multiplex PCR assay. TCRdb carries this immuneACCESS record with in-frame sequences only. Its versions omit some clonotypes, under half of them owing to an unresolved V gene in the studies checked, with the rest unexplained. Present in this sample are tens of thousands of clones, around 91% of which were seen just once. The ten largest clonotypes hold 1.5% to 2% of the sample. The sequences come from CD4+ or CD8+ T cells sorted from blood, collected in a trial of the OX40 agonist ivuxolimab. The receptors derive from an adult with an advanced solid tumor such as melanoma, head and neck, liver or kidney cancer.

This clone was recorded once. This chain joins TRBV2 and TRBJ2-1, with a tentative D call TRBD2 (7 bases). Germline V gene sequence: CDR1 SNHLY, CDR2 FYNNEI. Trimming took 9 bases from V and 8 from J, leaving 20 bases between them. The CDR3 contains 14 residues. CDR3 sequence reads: CASNLRGLSDEQFF. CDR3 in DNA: TGTGCCAGTAACCTGCGGGGGCTCAGCGATGAGCAGTTCTTC.

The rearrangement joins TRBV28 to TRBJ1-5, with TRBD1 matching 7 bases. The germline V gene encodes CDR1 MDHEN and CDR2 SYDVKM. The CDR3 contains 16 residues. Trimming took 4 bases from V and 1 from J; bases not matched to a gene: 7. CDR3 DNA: TGTGCCAGCAGTTCGGCCGGGACAGTGAGCAATCAGCCCCAGCATTTT. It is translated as CASSSAGTVSNQPQHF.

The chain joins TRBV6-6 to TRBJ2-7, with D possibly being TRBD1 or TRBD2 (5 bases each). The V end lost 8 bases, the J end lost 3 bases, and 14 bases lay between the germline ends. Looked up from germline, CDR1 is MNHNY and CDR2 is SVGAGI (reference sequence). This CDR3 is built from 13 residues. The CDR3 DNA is TGTGCCAGCTATACCGGGACGGGCTACGAGCAGTACTTC. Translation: CASYTGTGYEQYF.

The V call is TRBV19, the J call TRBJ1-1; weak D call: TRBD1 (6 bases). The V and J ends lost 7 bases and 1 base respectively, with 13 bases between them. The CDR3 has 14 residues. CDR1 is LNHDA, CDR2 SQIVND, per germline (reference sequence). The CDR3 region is CASTQGNRNTEAFF. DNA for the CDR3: TGTGCCAGTACCCAGGGGAACAGGAACACTGAAGCTTTCTTT.

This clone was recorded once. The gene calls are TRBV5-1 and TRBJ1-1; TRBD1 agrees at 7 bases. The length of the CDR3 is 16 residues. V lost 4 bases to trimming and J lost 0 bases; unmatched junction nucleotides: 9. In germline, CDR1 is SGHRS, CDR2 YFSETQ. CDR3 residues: CASSVQGIDMNTEAFF. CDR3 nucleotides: TGCGCCAGCAGCGTACAGGGGATCGACATGAACACTGAAGCTTTCTTT.

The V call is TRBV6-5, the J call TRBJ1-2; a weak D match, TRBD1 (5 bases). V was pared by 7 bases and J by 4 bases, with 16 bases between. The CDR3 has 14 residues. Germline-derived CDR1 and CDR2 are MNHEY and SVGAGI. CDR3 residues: CASIGAGRFYGYTF. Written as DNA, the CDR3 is TGTGCCAGCATCGGAGCAGGGCGGTTCTATGGCTACACCTTC.

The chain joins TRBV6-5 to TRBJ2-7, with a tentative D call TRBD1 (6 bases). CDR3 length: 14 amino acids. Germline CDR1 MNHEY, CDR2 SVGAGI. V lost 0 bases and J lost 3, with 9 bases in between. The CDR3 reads CASSYSVQGYEQYF. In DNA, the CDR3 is TGTGCCAGCAGTTACTCGGTACAGGGCTACGAGCAGTACTTC.

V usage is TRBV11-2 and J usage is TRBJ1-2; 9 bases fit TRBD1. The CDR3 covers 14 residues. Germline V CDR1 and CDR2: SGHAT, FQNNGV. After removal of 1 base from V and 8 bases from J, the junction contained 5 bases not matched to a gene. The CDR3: CASSLAGTGYGYTF. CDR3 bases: TGTGCCAGCAGCTTAGCCGGGACAGGGTACGGCTACACCTTC.

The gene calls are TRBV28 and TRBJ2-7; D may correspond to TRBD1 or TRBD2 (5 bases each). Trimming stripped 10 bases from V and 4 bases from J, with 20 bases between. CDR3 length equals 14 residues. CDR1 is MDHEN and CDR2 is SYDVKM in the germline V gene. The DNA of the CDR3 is TGTGCCATTACTTCCGGGACGGGAAGATACGAGCAGTACTTC. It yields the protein CAITSGTGRYEQYF.

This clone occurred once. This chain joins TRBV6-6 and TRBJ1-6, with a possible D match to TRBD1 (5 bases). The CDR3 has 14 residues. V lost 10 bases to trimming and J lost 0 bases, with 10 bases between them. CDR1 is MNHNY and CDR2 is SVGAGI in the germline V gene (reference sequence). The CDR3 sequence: CATQGYSYNSPLHF. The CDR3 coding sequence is TGTGCCACCCAGGGTTACTCCTATAATTCACCCCTCCACTTT.

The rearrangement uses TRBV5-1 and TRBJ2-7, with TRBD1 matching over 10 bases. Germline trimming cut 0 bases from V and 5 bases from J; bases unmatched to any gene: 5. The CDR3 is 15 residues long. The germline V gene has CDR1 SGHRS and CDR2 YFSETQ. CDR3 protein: CASSLEGQGYDEQYF. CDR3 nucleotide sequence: TGCGCCAGCAGCTTGGAGGGACAGGGGTACGACGAGCAGTACTTC.

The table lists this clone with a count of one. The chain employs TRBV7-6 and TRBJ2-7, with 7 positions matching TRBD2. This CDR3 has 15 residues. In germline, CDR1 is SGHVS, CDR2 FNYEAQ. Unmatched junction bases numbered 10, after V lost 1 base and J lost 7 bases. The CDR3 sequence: CASSLDRVAGDEQYF. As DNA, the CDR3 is TGTGCCAGCAGCTTAGATCGCGTTGCGGGAGATGAGCAGTACTTC.

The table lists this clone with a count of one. CDR3 DNA: TGTGCCAGCAGCTTCTACACAGATACGCAGTATTTT. Translated, it gives CASSFYTDTQYF. The chain employs TRBV7-2 and TRBJ2-3; no reliable D call. Trimming left V 3 bases short and J 2 bases short, with 3 bases between. The germline V gene has CDR1 SGHTA and CDR2 FQGNSA. The CDR3 is 12 residues long.

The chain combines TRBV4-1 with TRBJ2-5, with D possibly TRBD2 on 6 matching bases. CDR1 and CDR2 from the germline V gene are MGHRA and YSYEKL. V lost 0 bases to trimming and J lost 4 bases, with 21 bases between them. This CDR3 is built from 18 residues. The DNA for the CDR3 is TGCGCCAGCAGCCAAGATGGGAGGACCCTATTTGAGGGAGAGACCCAGTACTTC. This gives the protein CASSQDGRTLFEGETQYF.

The CDR3 spells CASSLTGGASGANVLTF. The CDR3 nucleotides are TGTGCCAGCAGCTTAACGGGGGGCGCTTCTGGGGCCAACGTCCTGACTTTC. The chain is built from TRBV7-9 and TRBJ2-6; D may be TRBD2 (7 bases). The germline V gene encodes CDR1 SEHNR and CDR2 FQNEAQ (reference sequence). There are 17 residues in the CDR3. V was cut by 2 bases and J by 1 base, with 12 bases left in between.

This chain's CDR3 is CASGQGASGSLNTGELFF. In DNA, the CDR3 is TGTGCCAGCGGGCAGGGGGCTAGCGGGAGTTTAAACACCGGGGAGCTGTTTTTT. The chain links TRBV11-2 to TRBJ2-2, with 10 bases aligning to TRBD2. The trim removed 8 bases at V and 2 bases at J, leaving 14 bases unmatched. This CDR3 has 18 amino acids. The germline gives CDR1 SGHAT, CDR2 FQNNGV.

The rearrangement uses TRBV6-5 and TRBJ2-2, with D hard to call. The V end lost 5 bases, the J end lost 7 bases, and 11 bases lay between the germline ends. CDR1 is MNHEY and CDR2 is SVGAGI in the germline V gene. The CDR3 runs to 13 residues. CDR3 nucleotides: TGTGCCAGCAGTCGGGCCTCCGGCGGGGAGCTGTTTTTT. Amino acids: CASSRASGGELFF.

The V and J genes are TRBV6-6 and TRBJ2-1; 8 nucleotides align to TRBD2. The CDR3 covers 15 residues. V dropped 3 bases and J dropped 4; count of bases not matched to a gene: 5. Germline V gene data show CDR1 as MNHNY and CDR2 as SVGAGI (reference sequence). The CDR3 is CASSYRRGVYNEQFF. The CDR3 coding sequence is TGTGCCAGCAGTTATAGGCGGGGGGTTTACAATGAGCAGTTCTTC.

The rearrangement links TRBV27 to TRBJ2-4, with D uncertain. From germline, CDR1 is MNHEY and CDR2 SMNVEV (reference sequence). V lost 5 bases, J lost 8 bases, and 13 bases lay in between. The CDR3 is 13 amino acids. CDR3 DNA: TGTGCCAGCAGTCCCTTAACGACGGACATTCAGTACTTC. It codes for CASSPLTTDIQYF.

The CDR3 is CASSSLAGVVTDTQYF. The CDR3 coding sequence is TGTGCCAGTAGTTCACTAGCGGGAGTAGTAACAGATACGCAGTATTTT. The V gene is TRBV19, the J gene TRBJ2-3; 11 bases map to TRBD2. CDR1 and CDR2 (germline): LNHDA, SQIVND (reference sequence). CDR3 size: 16 residues. J lost 3 bases, V lost 5 bases, and 7 bases had no gene match.